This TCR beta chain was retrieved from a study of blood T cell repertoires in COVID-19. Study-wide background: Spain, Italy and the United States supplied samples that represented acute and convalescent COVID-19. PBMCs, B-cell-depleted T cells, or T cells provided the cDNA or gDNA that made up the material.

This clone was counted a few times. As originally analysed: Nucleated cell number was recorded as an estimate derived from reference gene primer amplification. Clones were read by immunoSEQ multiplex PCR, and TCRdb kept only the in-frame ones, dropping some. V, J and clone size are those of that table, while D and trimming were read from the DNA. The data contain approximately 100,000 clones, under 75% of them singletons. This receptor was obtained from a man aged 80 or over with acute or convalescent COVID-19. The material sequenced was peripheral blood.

The CDR3 reads CASSPPTKNIQYF. Here the CDR3 DNA reads TGTGCCAGCTCACCACCCACTAAAAACATTCAGTACTTC. This chain joins TRBV18 and TRBJ2-4, with D unresolved. CDR3 length: 13 amino acids. CDR1 KGHSH and CDR2 LQKENI come from the germline V gene. Trimming stripped 0 bases from V and 4 bases from J, with 4 bases between. Drawing the rest from reference TRBV18 and TRBJ2-4, the complete variable domain is NAGVMQNPRHLVRRRGQEARLRCSPMKGHSHVYWYRQLPEEGLKFMVYLQKENIIDESGMPKERFSAEFPKEGPSILRIQQVVRGDSAAYFCASSPPTKNIQYFGAGTRLSVL.